Listed below are T cell receptor beta chains from one sample, sequenced in a study of blood T cell repertoires in COVID-19. Using immunoSEQ multiplex PCR, the repertoire was profiled, and TCRdb retains in-frame clones only, with some absent. The sample shows 130,000 to 150,000 clones, 85% to 90% of them seen only once. The sample consisted of PBMCs or T cells enriched from blood (not recorded which). All receptors derive from a woman in her thirties with acute COVID-19. The CDR3 runs from the conserved cysteine through the conserved F or W. Each record gives: J gene, V gene, clone size, D gene, CDR3 DNA, CDR3 protein. The D gene is left open where the match is weak. Only some rows state a clone size, as once, few, many or a class for expanded clones.

J: TRBJ1-1; V: TRBV6-2/TRBV6-3; size: -; D: -; DNA: TGTGCCAGCAGTTACCTGCTCTCCAGGGGCACTGAAGCTTTCTTT; CDR3: CASSYLLSRGTEAFF
J: TRBJ2-1; V: TRBV19; size: once; D: TRBD2; DNA: TGTGCCAGTAGTCTGCGTCCCGGGACTAGCGGGGGCTACAATGAGCAGTTCTTC; CDR3: CASSLRPGTSGGYNEQFF
J: TRBJ1-6; V: TRBV9; size: -; D: -; DNA: TGTGCCAGCAGCCCAGGCGCAGGGGCTTGGAAAAATTCACCCCTCCACTTT; CDR3: CASSPGAGAWKNSPLHF
J: TRBJ1-4; V: TRBV28; size: -; D: -; DNA: TGTGCCAGCAGTTTTTTCCAGGATAATGAAAAACTGTTTTTT; CDR3: CASSFFQDNEKLFF
J: TRBJ2-2; V: TRBV5-1; size: once; D: TRBD2; DNA: TGCGCCAGCAGCTTGGAGACTAGCGGAGGAACCGGGGAGCTGTTTTTT; CDR3: CASSLETSGGTGELFF
J: TRBJ2-7; V: TRBV7-3; size: -; D: TRBD2; DNA: TGTGCCAGCAGCCCTGGACTAGCGGGAGCGAGCGAGCAGTACTTC; CDR3: CASSPGLAGASEQYF
J: TRBJ2-2; V: TRBV18; size: -; D: TRBD2; DNA: TGTGCCAGCTCACCTTTAGCGGGAGCCGGGGAGCTGTTTTTT; CDR3: CASSPLAGAGELFF
J: TRBJ1-1; V: TRBV7-2; size: few; D: -; DNA: TGTGCCAGCAGCCCGACAGGATTCGGGACTGAAGCTTTCTTT; CDR3: CASSPTGFGTEAFF
J: TRBJ2-2; V: TRBV7-8; size: -; D: TRBD1; DNA: TGTGCCAGCAGCTTAGGACAGGGGGCCACCGGGGAGCTGTTTTTT; CDR3: CASSLGQGATGELFF
J: TRBJ2-3; V: TRBV19; size: -; D: -; DNA: TGTGCCAGTAGTATAGACAGGCCCACAGATACGCAGTATTTT; CDR3: CASSIDRPTDTQYF
J: TRBJ2-7; V: TRBV11-3; size: -; D: TRBD2; DNA: TGTGCCAGCAGCCCTAGCGGGAGACAGGATTACGAGCAGTACTTC; CDR3: CASSPSGRQDYEQYF
J: TRBJ1-2; V: TRBV18; size: -; D: TRBD1; DNA: TGTGCCAGCTCACCGACAGGGAATGGCTACACCTTC; CDR3: CASSPTGNGYTF
J: TRBJ2-7; V: TRBV18; size: -; D: TRBD1; DNA: TGTGCCAGCTCCTCGGGACAGGGAAAAGCTTACGAGCAGTACTTC; CDR3: CASSSGQGKAYEQYF
J: TRBJ1-1; V: TRBV13; size: -; D: -; DNA: TGTGCCAGCAGAGAAGGGGCGGCAGGGGAGAACACTGAAGCTTTCTTT; CDR3: CASREGAAGENTEAFF
J: TRBJ1-1; V: TRBV5-1; size: -; D: TRBD1; DNA: TGCGCCAGCAGCTTGGATGGACAGGGTGAAAAAGCTTTCTTT; CDR3: CASSLDGQGEKAFF
J: TRBJ1-2; V: TRBV5-1; size: -; D: TRBD1; DNA: TGCGCCAGCAGCTCGGACAGGGGAAACTATGGCTACACCTTC; CDR3: CASSSDRGNYGYTF
J: TRBJ2-3; V: TRBV19; size: -; D: -; DNA: TGTGCCAGTCTCGGGATCGGAGATACGCAGTATTTT; CDR3: CASLGIGDTQYF
J: TRBJ2-1; V: TRBV10-3; size: -; D: TRBD2; DNA: TGTGCCATCAGTGAGTCTATAATCGGGACTAGAGACAATGAGCAGTTCTTC; CDR3: CAISESIIGTRDNEQFF
J: TRBJ2-2; V: TRBV27; size: once; D: -; DNA: TGTGCCAGCAGTACCGGAGAGACCGGGGAGCTGTTTTTT; CDR3: CASSTGETGELFF
J: TRBJ1-1; V: TRBV28; size: -; D: -; DNA: TGTGCCAGCAGTTTATCACAGCAAAGGTACACTGAAGCTTTCTTT; CDR3: CASSLSQQRYTEAFF
J: TRBJ1-5; V: TRBV28; size: -; D: TRBD1; DNA: TGTGCCAGCAGTCAACCCCCCAGGACAGGGATCAATCAGCCCCAGCATTTT; CDR3: CASSQPPRTGINQPQHF
J: TRBJ2-1; V: TRBV27; size: -; D: TRBD2; DNA: TGTGCCAGCAGTTTAACCCGGGGTAGCGGGAACTACAATGAGCAGTTCTTC; CDR3: CASSLTRGSGNYNEQFF
J: TRBJ1-2; V: TRBV9; size: few; D: TRBD1; DNA: TGTGCCAGCAGCGTAGAACTTCCGGGACAGGGAAATGGCTACACCTTC; CDR3: CASSVELPGQGNGYTF
J: TRBJ1-2; V: TRBV6-5; size: -; D: -; DNA: TGTGCCAGCAGTTACGGGGAGTCTAACTATGGCTACACCTTC; CDR3: CASSYGESNYGYTF
J: TRBJ1-3; V: TRBV27; size: -; D: -; DNA: TGTGCCAGCAGTTTACAGGGCTCTGGAAACACCATATATTTT; CDR3: CASSLQGSGNTIYF
J: TRBJ2-7; V: TRBV5-4; size: -; D: -; DNA: TGTGCCAGCAGCTTGGATGGGGGGATTCGGTTAGAGCAGTACTTC; CDR3: CASSLDGGIRLEQYF
J: TRBJ1-2; V: TRBV18; size: -; D: TRBD1; DNA: TGTGCCAGCTCACCCCGGTTTCCGGGACAGGGGGCAAACTATGGCTACACCTTC; CDR3: CASSPRFPGQGANYGYTF
J: TRBJ1-1; V: TRBV4-1; size: -; D: -; DNA: TGCGCCAGCAGCCAAGGTCAGGTGTTGAACACTGAAGCTTTCTTT; CDR3: CASSQGQVLNTEAFF
J: TRBJ2-2; V: TRBV9; size: -; D: TRBD1; DNA: TGTGCCAGCAGCGTAGACCACGGACAGGGAGGCACCGGGGAGCTGTTTTTT; CDR3: CASSVDHGQGGTGELFF
J: TRBJ2-3; V: TRBV5-4; size: -; D: -; DNA: TGTGCCAGCAGCTTGGCCGGGACAGATACGCAGTATTTT; CDR3: CASSLAGTDTQYF
J: TRBJ2-5; V: TRBV6-2/TRBV6-3; size: once; D: -; DNA: TGTGCCAGCAGTTATCCGGGGTACTCTGAGACCCAGTACTTC; CDR3: CASSYPGYSETQYF
J: TRBJ1-2; V: TRBV10-3; size: -; D: TRBD1; DNA: TGTGCCATCAGTGACCCGGGACAGGAGCGCTATGGCTACACCTTC; CDR3: CAISDPGQERYGYTF
J: TRBJ2-2; V: TRBV7-2; size: -; D: TRBD2; DNA: TGTGCCACGGTGGGAGGGGCGACCGGGGAGCTGTTTTTT; CDR3: CATVGGATGELFF
J: TRBJ2-4; V: TRBV28; size: -; D: TRBD1; DNA: TGTGCCAGCAGTTTATACCGGACAGGGAAAAACATTCAGTACTTC; CDR3: CASSLYRTGKNIQYF
J: TRBJ1-2; V: TRBV28; size: -; D: TRBD1; DNA: TGTGCCAGCAGTTCGGGACAGGACTATGGCTACACCTTC; CDR3: CASSSGQDYGYTF
J: TRBJ2-2; V: TRBV7-9; size: -; D: TRBD1; DNA: TGTGCCAGCAGCTTAACAGGGGCCTGGACCGGGGAGCTGTTTTTT; CDR3: CASSLTGAWTGELFF
J: TRBJ2-1; V: TRBV2; size: few; D: -; DNA: TGTGCCAGCAAGGCCAGGTGGTTGGACAATGAGCAGTTCTTC; CDR3: CASKARWLDNEQFF
J: TRBJ2-3; V: TRBV18; size: -; D: -; DNA: TGTGCCAGCTCACCTCAGGGTTCCGATGCAGATACGCAGTATTTT; CDR3: CASSPQGSDADTQYF
J: TRBJ2-5; V: TRBV9; size: -; D: TRBD2; DNA: TGTGCCAGCAGCCCTTTAACTAGCGGCCAAGAGACCCAGTACTTC; CDR3: CASSPLTSGQETQYF
J: TRBJ1-4; V: TRBV7-9; size: -; D: TRBD1; DNA: TGTGCCAGCAGTCACAGGGGGACGGGAGAAAAACTGTTTTTT; CDR3: CASSHRGTGEKLFF
J: TRBJ1-1; V: TRBV11-3; size: -; D: TRBD1; DNA: TGTGCCAGCAGCTTAGATGGACAGGGCTTGGCGAGGTACACTGAAGCTTTCTTT; CDR3: CASSLDGQGLARYTEAFF
J: TRBJ1-1; V: TRBV10-3; size: -; D: TRBD1; DNA: TGTGCCATCAGACCCGGGACAGGGGACACTGAAGCTTTCTTT; CDR3: CAIRPGTGDTEAFF
J: TRBJ1-2; V: TRBV27; size: -; D: TRBD1; DNA: TGTGCCAGCAGCCCGGACAGGGCCGGCTATGGCTACACCTTC; CDR3: CASSPDRAGYGYTF
J: TRBJ1-2; V: TRBV28; size: -; D: -; DNA: TGTGCCAGCAGAGGACCGGGAGGAAGCTATGGCTACACCTTC; CDR3: CASRGPGGSYGYTF
J: TRBJ2-1; V: TRBV24-1; size: -; D: TRBD1; DNA: TGTGCCACCAGTGAAGGACAGGGGCTGGATGAGCAGTTCTTC; CDR3: CATSEGQGLDEQFF
J: TRBJ2-7; V: TRBV2; size: few; D: -; DNA: TGTGCCAGCAGTGAAGGGGCCATCCCCCTCTACGAGCAGTACTTC; CDR3: CASSEGAIPLYEQYF
J: TRBJ2-1; V: TRBV12-3/TRBV12-4; size: -; D: -; DNA: TGTGCCAGCGTTCTCCTGAGTGAGCAGTTCTTC; CDR3: CASVLLSEQFF
J: TRBJ2-7; V: TRBV5-6; size: few; D: -; DNA: TGTGCCAGCAGCTTTCTAGCCTACGAGCAGTACTTC; CDR3: CASSFLAYEQYF
J: TRBJ2-7; V: TRBV18; size: -; D: -; DNA: TGTGCCAGCTCCCTATCTGGGGGCGCCTCCTACGAGCAGTACTTC; CDR3: CASSLSGGASYEQYF
J: TRBJ2-1; V: TRBV7-8; size: once; D: TRBD2; DNA: TGTGCCAGCAGCTTAGGACTAGCGGGAGATCTCTCCTACAATGAGCAGTTCTTC; CDR3: CASSLGLAGDLSYNEQFF
J: TRBJ2-7; V: TRBV18; size: -; D: TRBD1; DNA: TGTGCCAGCTCACCGCGGGACAGGGCCTACGAGCAGTACTTC; CDR3: CASSPRDRAYEQYF
J: TRBJ2-5; V: TRBV15; size: -; D: TRBD2; DNA: TGTGCCACCAGCACAGGGGGACTAGCGGGTTCGGAGACCCAGTACTTC; CDR3: CATSTGGLAGSETQYF
J: TRBJ2-1; V: TRBV30; size: -; D: TRBD2; DNA: TGTGCCTGGAGTGGGACTAGCGGGCCTAGCTCCTACAATGAGCAGTTCTTC; CDR3: CAWSGTSGPSSYNEQFF
J: TRBJ1-1; V: TRBV9; size: -; D: -; DNA: TGTGCCAGCAGCGTAGAGGCTGGGGGGTCAATTGCTGAAGCTTTCTTT; CDR3: CASSVEAGGSIAEAFF